Below, 11 T cell receptor beta chains from the same sample are listed, as sequenced in a study of shared clonotypes between healthy human individuals. Profiled with immunoSEQ multiplex PCR; TCRdb holds only in-frame clones, not every one. The table has about 2.2 million clones, around 95% seen once. CD8 cells regarded as naive lacked CD45RO, were positively chosen for CCR7, and omitted terminally differentiated effector memory CD45RA+ cells. The sequenced sample was naive CD8+ T cells from PBMCs. These receptors originate from a man aged 18-30 years in good health. Some clones in this sample may be carry-over from other donors' samples.

The chain is built from TRBV15 and TRBJ2-5; TRBD1 is a possible D gene (5 bases). V gave up 0 bases and J gave up 6 bases, with 26 bases separating them. Germline CDR1 reads LNHNV; CDR2 reads YYDKDF (reference sequence). CDR3 length: 19 amino acids. CDR3 in DNA: TGTGCCACCAGCAGAGATCTGGAGACAGAGAACTCCTCAGAGCAGACCCAGTACTTC. This translates into CATSRDLETENSSEQTQYF.

This rearrangement joins TRBV5-8 to TRBJ1-4, with D tentatively TRBD1 (5 bases). This CDR3 spans 14 amino acids. The V and J ends lost 4 bases and 8 bases respectively, with 15 bases between them. The germline V gene has CDR1 SGHTS and CDR2 YDEGEE. The CDR3 loop reads CASSTIRDSEKLFF. The CDR3 DNA follows: TGTGCCAGCAGCACAATTCGGGACTCCGAAAAACTGTTTTTT.

The rearrangement joins TRBV7-9 to TRBJ1-1; no reliable D call. The ends were cut back, 5 bases at V and 11 bases at J, with 15 bases in the middle. The CDR3 has 12 residues. CDR1 is SEHNR and CDR2 is FQNEAQ in the germline V gene (reference sequence). The CDR3: CASSRPAAEAFF. CDR3 bases: TGTGCCAGCAGCAGGCCGGCCGCGGAGGCTTTCTTT.

The rearrangement uses TRBV27 and TRBJ2-7; tentatively, D is TRBD1 or TRBD2 (5 bases each). Germline V CDR1 and CDR2: MNHEY, SMNVEV (reference sequence). There are 16 residues in the CDR3. The V end was cut by 10 bases, the J end by 5 bases, with 27 bases between. This CDR3 is CATNPRGPSPTNEQYF. In DNA, the CDR3 is TGTGCCACCAACCCCCGGGGCCCATCCCCCACGAACGAGCAGTACTTC.

The chain employs TRBV5-1 and TRBJ2-7; 8 bases are a match to TRBD1. V shed 3 bases, J shed 4 bases, and the junction held 3 bases outside the gene matches. The CDR3 is 13 residues long. CDR1 is SGHRS and CDR2 is YFSETQ in the germline V gene. In nucleotides, the CDR3 is TGCGCCAGCAGCTCGCGACAGGGGTACGAGCAGTACTTC. Amino acids: CASSSRQGYEQYF.

The CDR3 reads CASSLDPQAGGLNEQFF. The CDR3 region has the DNA TGTGCCAGCAGTTTAGATCCCCAAGCGGGAGGGCTAAATGAGCAGTTCTTC. The chain is built from TRBV28 and TRBJ2-1, with 10 bases that match TRBD2. V shed 2 bases and J 7 bases; nucleotides not matched to a gene: 11. CDR3 length: 17 amino acids. Germline loops: CDR1 MDHEN, CDR2 SYDVKM.

This rearrangement joins TRBV5-4 to TRBJ1-1, with D maybe TRBD1 (6 bases). CDR3 length equals 14 residues. Deletions cut 0 bases from V and 3 bases from J, with 9 bases between. Germline lookup yields CDR1 SGHNT and CDR2 YYREEE (reference sequence). CDR3 DNA: TGTGCCAGCAGCTTGGCCGAGGGGGACACTGAAGCTTTCTTT. It translates to CASSLAEGDTEAFF.

The V call is TRBV5-1, the J call TRBJ2-2; possibly TRBD2 for D (6 bases). V lost 4 bases and J lost 0, with 19 bases in between. The germline CDR1 and CDR2 sequences are SGHRS and YFSETQ. The CDR3 totals 18 residues. The CDR3 nucleotides are TGCGCCAGCAGCCGGGACCCTACTAGCTATACGAACACCGGGGAGCTGTTTTTT. Encoded protein: CASSRDPTSYTNTGELFF.

The V call is TRBV7-9, the J call TRBJ2-1; TRBD2 matches 10 bases. This CDR3 has 16 amino acids. Germline loops: CDR1 SEHNR, CDR2 FQNEAQ (reference sequence). With 1 base clipped from V and 5 bases from J, the junction kept 5 bases outside the gene matches. This CDR3 is CASSLERLAGDNEQFF. The CDR3 DNA follows: TGTGCCAGCAGCTTAGAGCGGCTAGCGGGAGACAATGAGCAGTTCTTC.

V and J are TRBV7-3 and TRBJ2-6, with D perhaps matching TRBD1 or TRBD2 (5 bases each). The V end was cut by 4 bases, the J end by 4 bases, with 11 bases between. Germline-derived CDR1 and CDR2 are SGHTA and FQGTGA. The CDR3 is 15 amino acids. As DNA, the CDR3 is TGTGCCAGCAGCTCCGGGACGAGCGGGGCCAACGTCCTGACTTTC. Translation gives CASSSGTSGANVLTF.

The chain couples TRBV7-2 to TRBJ2-7; 12 bases align to TRBD2. Germline V gene lookup returns CDR1 SGHTA and CDR2 FQGNSA. The CDR3 length is 16 residues. V dropped 5 bases and J dropped 0; count of bases not matched to a gene: 5. The CDR3 loop is CASSPVLAGGSYEQYF. CDR3 in DNA: TGTGCCAGCAGCCCCGTACTAGCGGGAGGCTCCTACGAGCAGTACTTC.